This T cell receptor beta chain was documented in a study of cytomegalovirus exposure and HLA in healthy donors. Study-wide results and limits: Follow-up analysis later connected one missense variant in DCLRE1C with trimming of TCR beta V- and J-genes. The study listed 150 to 200 cytomegalovirus-associated TCR beta chains. Across HLA loci, a later analysis found differing TCR association rates, with DRB1 most and HLA-C fewest.

PCR involved 60 Vbeta and 13 Jbeta primers. The assay was immunoSEQ multiplex PCR, and TCRdb's table has in-frame clones only and misses some. The sample has 85,000 to 110,000 clones; approximately 70% are singletons. The germline gives CDR1 LNHDA, CDR2 SQIVND (reference sequence). There are 15 residues in the CDR3. V was trimmed by 4 bases and J by 5 bases, leaving 16 bases between them. As concerns this clone: The antigen is undetermined.

The sequenced material came from PBMCs. The sequence was collected from a woman in her forties or fifties in good health and CMV-seronegative. The chain carries TRBV19 and TRBJ2-3; perhaps TRBD1 as D (6 bases). This chain's CDR3 is CASSTGVRQLDTQYF. CDR3 bases: TGTGCCAGTAGTACAGGGGTTCGTCAATTAGATACGCAGTATTTT.